The sequence of this T cell receptor (beta chain) was determined in a study of T cells in Graves' hyperthyroidism and ophthalmopathy. Using RNA transcripts as the source, TCR beta CDR3 regions were amplified. The primer set for the first-round RT-PCR of the TCR CDR3 was HTBI. A single record per CDR3 protein comes from TCRdb applying MiXCR to the multiplex PCR reads. The profile covers over 700,000 distinct CDR3 sequences, with 38% appearing a single time and around 10% taken by the ten largest. The CDR3 loop spans 16 amino acids. Germline V gene data show CDR1 as SGHTA and CDR2 as FQGNSA. V was pared by 0 bases and J by 1 base, with 13 bases between. Diagnosing involved the use of clinical symptoms, serum thyroxine and TRAb, thyroid ultrasound and orbital computed tomography. With respect to this clonotype: A much larger clonotype is one base distant, so this may be a read error.

The chain carries TRBV7-2 and TRBJ2-7; maybe TRBD2 (7 bases). This clonotype was sampled from a man aged 18 to 30 with Graves' hyperthyroidism. Sequenced: blood. CDR3 DNA: TGTGCCAGCAGCTTAGCATACGGGGGGCCTTCCTACGAGCAGTACTTC. Translated, it gives CASSLAYGGPSYEQYF.